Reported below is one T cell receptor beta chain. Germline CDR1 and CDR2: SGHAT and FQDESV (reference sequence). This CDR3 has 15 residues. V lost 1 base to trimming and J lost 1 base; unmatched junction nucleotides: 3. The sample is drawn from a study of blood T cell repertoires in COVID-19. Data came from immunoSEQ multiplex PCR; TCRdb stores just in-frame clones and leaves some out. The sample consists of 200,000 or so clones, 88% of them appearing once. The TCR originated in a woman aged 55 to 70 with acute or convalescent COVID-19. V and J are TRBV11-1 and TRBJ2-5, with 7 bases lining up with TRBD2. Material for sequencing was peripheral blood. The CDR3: CASSLDGGGQETQYF. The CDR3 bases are TGTGCCAGCAGCTTAGATGGGGGGGGCCAAGAGACCCAGTACTTC.